These 24 T cell receptor beta chains share one sample of origin, sequenced in a study of blood T cell repertoires in COVID-19. Profiling relied on immunoSEQ multiplex PCR, and the TCRdb table lists in-frame clones only, not all of them. This table holds 250,000 to 400,000 clones, 85% to 90% found once. The sample consisted of peripheral blood. Source of these receptors: a woman in her twenties or thirties with COVID-19, enrolled during active disease.

This chain joins TRBV12-3 or TRBV12-4 and TRBJ2-3; a possible D gene is TRBD2 (6 bases). This CDR3 is 13 amino acids long. V lost 6 bases to trimming and J lost 6 bases, with 13 bases between them. The CDR3 loop is CASSLGGRDTQYF. The CDR3 DNA is TGTGCCAGCAGCCTCGGAGGGAGGGATACGCAGTATTTT.

The genes are TRBV9 and TRBJ2-1, with 8 bases matching TRBD2. CDR3 size: 17 residues. With V trimmed by 5 bases and J by 4 bases, 14 bases remained unmatched. Per the germline V gene, CDR1 is SGDLS and CDR2 is YYNGEE. This CDR3 reads CASSAGLAGFTYNEQFF. The CDR3 region has the DNA TGTGCCAGCAGTGCCGGGCTAGCGGGCTTCACTTACAATGAGCAGTTCTTC.

The CDR3 here is CASADRGSSSVSEQYF. The CDR3 region has the DNA TGTGCCAGCGCCGACAGGGGGTCCTCTTCGGTTTCCGAGCAGTACTTC. The V gene is TRBV2, the J gene TRBJ2-7; 9 bases agree with TRBD1. With 8 bases clipped from V and 6 bases from J, the junction kept 17 bases outside the gene matches. The CDR3 has 16 residues. Per the germline V gene, CDR1 is SNHLY and CDR2 is FYNNEI.

V is TRBV5-6 and J is TRBJ1-1; 7 nucleotides match TRBD1. The junction had 9 bases not matched to a gene; V was cut back by 4 bases and J by 6 bases. The CDR3 is 14 amino acids. Looked up from germline, CDR1 is SGHDT and CDR2 is YYEEEE. CDR3 sequence reads: CASSIHPGGSEAFF. For the CDR3, the DNA is TGTGCCAGCAGCATACACCCAGGGGGGTCTGAAGCTTTCTTT.

The V and J genes are TRBV2 and TRBJ2-2; 7 positions agree with TRBD1. V was clipped by 5 bases and J by 4 bases; unmatched bases: 7. Germline CDR1 and CDR2: SNHLY and FYNNEI. The CDR3 has 15 amino acids. In DNA form, the CDR3 reads TGTGCCAGCAGTTTAGACAGGGAAGGCACCGGGGAGCTGTTTTTT. Amino acid sequence: CASSLDREGTGELFF.

This chain connects TRBV24-1 to TRBJ2-1; TRBD1 might be the D (6 bases). Trimming stripped 3 bases from V and 5 bases from J, with 7 bases between. The CDR3 is made up of 13 amino acids. Germline V gene data show CDR1 as KGHDR and CDR2 as SFDVKD. The CDR3 sequence: CATSDRTDNEQFF. As DNA, the CDR3 is TGTGCCACCAGTGATCGGACAGACAATGAGCAGTTCTTC.

This chain uses TRBV5-1 with TRBJ1-5; D not resolved. This CDR3 region has 15 residues. V was trimmed by 0 bases and J by 9 bases, leaving 16 bases between them. The germline V gene has CDR1 SGHRS and CDR2 YFSETQ. CDR3 loop: CASSLGGYGDGPQHF. The CDR3 DNA reads as TGCGCCAGCAGCTTGGGCGGGTATGGAGATGGGCCCCAGCATTTT.

The chain joins TRBV19 to TRBJ1-1; 9 bases map to TRBD1. Unmatched junction bases numbered 9, after V lost 3 bases and J lost 4 bases. Germline assignment: CDR1 LNHDA and CDR2 SQIVND (reference sequence). There are 16 residues in the CDR3. In DNA form, the CDR3 reads TGTGCCAGTAGTATGCCCCCCGGGACAGGGATCACTGAAGCTTTCTTT. It codes for CASSMPPGTGITEAFF.

This chain uses TRBV3-1 (or the pseudogene TRBV3-2) with TRBJ2-1; no reliable D call. Germline CDR1 reads LGHDT; CDR2 reads YNNKEL (reference sequence). Trimming took 4 bases from V and 0 from J, leaving 10 bases between them. This CDR3 is 15 amino acids long. As DNA, the CDR3 is TGTGCCAGCAGCCCCGCGCACGGCTCCTACAATGAGCAGTTCTTC. Its protein product is CASSPAHGSYNEQFF.

The chain joins TRBV7-9 to TRBJ1-6; 7 bases fit TRBD1. The germline CDR1 and CDR2 sequences are SEHNR and FQNEAQ (reference sequence). V gave up 2 bases and J gave up 10 bases; unmatched junction bases: 5. This CDR3 contains 14 residues. The CDR3 region is CASSLTGATSPLHF. CDR3 bases: TGTGCCAGCAGCTTAACAGGGGCGACGTCACCCCTCCACTTT.

This clone was seen a single time. The J gene is TRBJ2-6, the V gene TRBV2; D might be TRBD1 (6 bases). Germline CDR1 and CDR2: SNHLY and FYNNEI. Trimming removed 6 bases from V and 12 bases from J, with 18 bases in between. The CDR3 is made up of 14 amino acids. The CDR3 loop reads CASRHAQGRPVLTF. CDR3 nucleotides: TGTGCCAGCAGGCACGCACAGGGCCGCCCCGTCCTGACTTTC.

V and J are TRBV27 and TRBJ1-2, with unresolved D. V lost 3 bases and J lost 4, with 18 bases in between. Germline CDR1 is MNHEY and CDR2 is SMNVEV (reference sequence). The CDR3 runs 16 residues. The CDR3 DNA reads TGTGCCAGCAGTTTGTTTGTCCCGATTAGCAGCTATGGCTACACCTTC. It yields the protein CASSLFVPISSYGYTF.

The chain recombines TRBV5-1 with TRBJ1-1; TRBD1 matches at 10 bases. From germline, CDR1 is SGHRS and CDR2 YFSETQ. Germline trimming cut 3 bases from V and 7 bases from J; bases unmatched to any gene: 12. The CDR3 is made up of 16 amino acids. The CDR3 DNA reads TGCGCCAGCAGCTCTCGACAGGGGGCGAAGGGGTATGAAGCTTTCTTT. It translates to CASSSRQGAKGYEAFF.

The chain links TRBV19 to TRBJ1-1; possibly TRBD1 for D (5 bases). The CDR3 extends over 14 amino acids. Germline V lookup: CDR1 LNHDA, CDR2 SQIVND (reference sequence). Trimming shortened V by 5 bases and J by 5 bases, and 15 bases separated the two germline ends. CDR3 in DNA: TGTGCCAGTAGTTTACAGGTCGGGGGGACTGAAGCTTTCTTT. Translation gives CASSLQVGGTEAFF.

This chain connects TRBV28 to TRBJ1-1, with D possibly matching TRBD1 (5 bases). The CDR3 length is 12 residues. CDR1 MDHEN and CDR2 SYDVKM come from the germline V gene. Trimming pared 8 bases from V and 4 bases from J, leaving 11 bases between. The CDR3 loop reads CASRGESTEAFF. CDR3 DNA: TGTGCCAGCCGGGGGGAGAGCACTGAAGCTTTCTTT.

The V and J genes are TRBV7-9 and TRBJ2-5, with 7 bases fitting TRBD2. This CDR3 spans 14 amino acids. Trimming took 1 base from V and 4 from J; bases not matched to a gene: 3. Germline V CDR1 and CDR2: SEHNR, FQNEAQ (reference sequence). The CDR3 sequence: CASSLGGGPETQYF. The CDR3, as DNA: TGTGCCAGCAGCTTAGGGGGAGGGCCAGAGACCCAGTACTTC.

This chain uses TRBV7-8 with TRBJ2-2, with 7 bases matching TRBD2. This CDR3 is 15 amino acids long. V trimming: 1 base; J trimming: 15 bases; junction bases outside the gene matches: 14. The germline gives CDR1 SGHVS, CDR2 FQNEAQ. The CDR3 DNA follows: TGTGCCAGCAGCTTAGGGGTGGCAGCGGGCCGGGGGGTGTTTTTT. This gives the protein CASSLGVAAGRGVFF. The variable domain in full, completed from reference TRBV7-8 and TRBJ2-2, reads GAGVSQSPRYKVAKRGQDVALRCDPISGHVSLFWYQQALGQGPEFLTYFQNEAQLDKSGLPSDRFFAERPEGSVSTLKIQRTQQEDSAVYLCASSLGVAAGRGVFFGEGSRLTVL.

V is TRBV12-3 or TRBV12-4 and J is TRBJ2-1; D is perhaps TRBD2 (6 bases). This CDR3 is built from 13 residues. V was clipped by 5 bases and J by 6 bases, with 11 bases between them. CDR3 loop: CASSTGTANEQFF. CDR3 sequence (DNA): TGTGCCAGCAGTACGGGGACTGCCAATGAGCAGTTCTTC.

V usage is TRBV6-5 and J usage is TRBJ1-1; TRBD1 aligns across 9 bases. The V gene end was trimmed by 3 bases and the J gene end by 4 bases; junction bases not matched to a gene: 6. Per germline, CDR1 MNHEY and CDR2 SVGAGI. CDR3 size: 15 residues. This chain's CDR3 is CASSYRRTGATEAFF. The CDR3 bases are TGTGCCAGCAGTTATCGGAGGACAGGGGCCACTGAAGCTTTCTTT.

The rearrangement links TRBV5-1 to TRBJ2-7, with 14 positions matching TRBD2. This CDR3 is 15 amino acids long. The V and J ends lost 5 bases and 7 bases, in that order; junction bases with no gene match: 8. Germline loops: CDR1 SGHRS, CDR2 YFSETQ. The CDR3 nucleotides are TGCGCCAGCAGATCGGGACTAGCGGGAGTTGGGGAGCAGTACTTC. Its protein is CASRSGLAGVGEQYF.

V gene TRBV5-1 combines with J gene TRBJ2-1; TRBD2 matches at 8 bases. CDR1 SGHRS and CDR2 YFSETQ come from the germline V gene. The V gene end was trimmed by 4 bases and the J gene end by 4 bases; junction bases not matched to a gene: 7. This CDR3 has 15 amino acids. CDR3: CASSPASGPYNEQFF. The CDR3 DNA reads TGCGCCAGCAGCCCTGCTAGCGGGCCTTACAATGAGCAGTTCTTC.

The rearrangement joins TRBV12-3 or TRBV12-4 to TRBJ1-4; no definite D call. This CDR3 has 11 amino acids. V lost 2 bases to trimming and J lost 11 bases, with 6 bases between them. The CDR3 reads CASSLREKLFF. The CDR3 bases are TGTGCCAGCAGTTTAAGGGAGAAACTGTTTTTT.

V usage is TRBV29-1 and J usage is TRBJ1-1; 7 nucleotides align to TRBD1. Per the germline V gene, CDR1 is SQVTM and CDR2 is ANQGSEA. CDR3 length equals 11 residues. Germline trimming cut 2 bases from V and 11 bases from J; bases unmatched to any gene: 5. CDR3 loop: CSVEKGAIAFF. The CDR3, as DNA: TGCAGCGTTGAAAAGGGGGCAATCGCTTTCTTT.

This clone was seen once. This rearrangement joins TRBV25-1 to TRBJ1-1; 7 nucleotides align to TRBD1. The CDR3 length is 15 residues. Trimming at V came to 7 bases and at J to 0 bases, leaving 8 bases not matched to a gene. Per the germline V gene, CDR1 is MGHDK and CDR2 is SYGVNS. The CDR3 DNA reads as TGTGCCAGCAAGGGGACAGCAAACTTGAACACTGAAGCTTTCTTT. This encodes CASKGTANLNTEAFF.